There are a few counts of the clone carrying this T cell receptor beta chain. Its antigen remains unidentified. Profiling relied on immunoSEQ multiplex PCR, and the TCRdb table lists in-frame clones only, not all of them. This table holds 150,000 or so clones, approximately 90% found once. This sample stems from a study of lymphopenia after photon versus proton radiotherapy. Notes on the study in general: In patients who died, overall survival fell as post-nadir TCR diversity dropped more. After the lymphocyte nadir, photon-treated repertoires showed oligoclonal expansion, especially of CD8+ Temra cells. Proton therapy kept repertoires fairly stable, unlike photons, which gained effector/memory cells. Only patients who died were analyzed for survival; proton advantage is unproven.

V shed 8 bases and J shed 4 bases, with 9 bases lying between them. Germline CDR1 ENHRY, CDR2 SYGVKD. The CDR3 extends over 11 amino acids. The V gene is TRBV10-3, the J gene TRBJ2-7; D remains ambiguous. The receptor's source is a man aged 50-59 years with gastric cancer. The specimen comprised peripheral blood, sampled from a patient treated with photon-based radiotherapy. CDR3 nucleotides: TGTGCCATCGCGGCTCTTTACGAGCAGTACTTC. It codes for CAIAALYEQYF.